This T cell receptor (beta chain) was profiled in a study of blood T cell repertoires in COVID-19. At the level of the study: Material from acute and convalescent COVID-19 was sourced from the United States, Italy and Spain.

Per the original data handling: Nucleated cell counts were estimated from reference gene primer amplification. Libraries were prepared by immunoSEQ multiplex PCR; TCRdb keeps only in-frame clonotypes and omits some of them. The V and J calls and clone size come from that table; D and trimming were worked out from the DNA. The sample records about 170,000 clones, approximately 74% being singletons. Looked up from germline, CDR1 is MDHEN and CDR2 is SYDVKM. The length of the CDR3 is 17 residues. V lost 4 bases to trimming and J lost 7 bases; unmatched junction nucleotides: 15. The chain recombines TRBV28 with TRBJ2-5, with TRBD2 matching over 10 bases. The sample consisted of peripheral blood. The origin of this receptor is a woman aged 80 or older with acute or convalescent COVID-19. CDR3 DNA sequence: TGTGCCAGCAGTTCCCTCCTCGGAGCGGGAGGGAGGCTGACCCAGTACTTC. Protein: CASSSLLGAGGRLTQYF. The full variable domain, with the rest looked up from reference TRBV28 and TRBJ2-5, is DVKVTQSSRYLVKRTGEKVFLECVQDMDHENMFWYRQDPGLGLRLIYFSYDVKMKEKGDIPEGYSVSREKKERFSLILESASTNQTSMYLCASSSLLGAGGRLTQYFGPGTRLLVL.